The 19 T cell receptor beta chains listed next were all sequenced from one sample in a study of blood T cell repertoires in COVID-19. Data came from immunoSEQ multiplex PCR; TCRdb stores just in-frame clones and leaves some out. Among 150,000 to 200,000 clones listed, approximately 90% were seen once. The sample comprised peripheral blood. These receptors all come from a man between 18 and 35 years old with acute or convalescent COVID-19.

The chain links TRBV15 to TRBJ2-5; D gene unclear. CDR3 length equals 13 residues. Trimming took 1 base from V and 5 from J, leaving 8 bases between them. Germline CDR1 is LNHNV and CDR2 is YYDKDF (reference sequence). The CDR3 spells CATSRASEETQYF. The CDR3 coding sequence is TGTGCCACCAGCAGAGCCTCGGAGGAGACCCAGTACTTC.

This chain uses TRBV2 with TRBJ2-2; 10 bases match TRBD1. J gave up 3 bases and V 8 bases, and 3 bases lay outside the gene matches. This CDR3 has 14 residues. Germline CDR1 is SNHLY and CDR2 is FYNNEI. The CDR3 DNA reads TGTGCCAGCTCCGGGACAGGGGACACCGGGGAGCTGTTTTTT. Protein sequence: CASSGTGDTGELFF.

The J gene is TRBJ2-5, the V gene TRBV23-1, with D perhaps matching TRBD2 (6 bases). TRBV23-1 is noted as an ORF with a role that remains uncertain. CDR3 length equals 16 residues. Trimming pared 8 bases from V and 4 bases from J, leaving 23 bases between. CDR3 DNA: TGCGCCAGCCCCCCGGGGAATAGCGGTCGATTAGAGACCCAGTACTTC. This sequence encodes CASPPGNSGRLETQYF.

This chain links TRBV12-5 with TRBJ1-1; D ambiguous. V lost 2 bases and J lost 7, with 11 bases in between. Germline CDR1 and CDR2: LGHNT and FRNRAP. CDR3 length equals 13 residues. CDR3 sequence (DNA): TGTGCTAGTGGTTTGCGCGGGTACAGTGAAGCTTTCTTT. Protein: CASGLRGYSEAFF.

This chain connects TRBV13 to TRBJ1-1; unclear D gene. CDR3 length equals 13 residues. CDR1 and CDR2 from the germline V gene are PRHDT and FYEKMQ (reference sequence). The V end lost 7 bases, the J end lost 0 bases, and 9 bases lay between the germline ends. CDR3 protein: CASTNDMNTEAFF. In DNA form, the CDR3 reads TGTGCCAGCACCAATGACATGAACACTGAAGCTTTCTTT.

This chain links TRBV2 with TRBJ1-1, with D possibly matching TRBD1 (5 bases). V lost 7 bases and J 4 bases, leaving 13 bases between the germline ends. This CDR3 contains 13 residues. Germline assignment: CDR1 SNHLY and CDR2 FYNNEI. The CDR3, as DNA: TGTGCCAGCAATCGACAGCTCGGCACTGAAGCTTTCTTT. It is translated as CASNRQLGTEAFF.

The chain links TRBV20-1 to TRBJ1-3; a weak D match, TRBD1 (6 bases). The V end was cut by 3 bases, the J end by 1 base, with 16 bases between. CDR3 length: 16 residues. Germline CDR1 DFQATT, CDR2 SNEGSKA (reference sequence). As DNA, the CDR3 is TGCAGTGCTAGTGGGGCCGACAGGCTATCTGGAAACACCATATATTTT. Protein product: CSASGADRLSGNTIYF.

This sequence joins TRBV2 and TRBJ2-7, with D possibly being TRBD1 (6 bases). Trimming took off 4 bases at V and 5 bases at J, with 6 bases between the two ends. This CDR3 is 11 amino acids long. Germline CDR1 is SNHLY and CDR2 is FYNNEI. The CDR3 is CASSGTDEQYF. The CDR3 nucleotides read TGTGCCAGCAGTGGGACAGACGAGCAGTACTTC.

In its sample, this clone was seen once. One end of the junction fails to match germline, which may point to a read error. The chain is built from TRBV5-6 and TRBJ2-5, with TRBD2 identical over 8 bases. The CDR3 has 15 amino acids. In germline, CDR1 is SGHDT, CDR2 YYEEEE. Here the CDR3 reads CASSLAGRALDLLHF. CDR3 in DNA: TGTGCCAGCAGCTTGGCCGGGAGGGCGCTGGACCTCCTCCACTTC.

As for this clone: One end of the junction is discordant with germline, which a read error may explain. The CDR3 region is CASSQEMGAGRGVF. The DNA for the CDR3 is TGTGCCAGCAGCCAAGAGATGGGAGCCGGGCGGGGCGTCTTC. The chain is built from TRBV3-1 (or the pseudogene TRBV3-2) and TRBJ2-1; tentative D call: TRBD2 (6 bases). This CDR3 region has 14 residues. CDR1 LGHDT and CDR2 YNNKEL come from the germline V gene (reference sequence).

Note on this clone: The CDR3 end shows no conserved phenylalanine or tryptophan, and so a read error is likely. This chain links TRBV25-1 with TRBJ1-5, with D possibly matching TRBD1 (5 bases). Between the trimmed V and J ends, which lost 3 bases and 6 bases, there was a span of 9 bases. Germline V CDR1 and CDR2: MGHDK, SYGVNS. This CDR3 is 13 amino acids long. The CDR3 nucleotides read TGTGCCAGCAGTGACAGGGAGGGTCAGCCCCAGCATCTT. Translating it yields CASSDREGQPQHL.

V and J are TRBV11-3 and TRBJ2-5; 9 bases are a match to TRBD1. CDR1 and CDR2 (germline): SGHNT, YENEEA. This CDR3 contains 16 residues. Unmatched junction bases numbered 12, after V lost 5 bases and J lost 5 bases. CDR3: CASSLGTGTSSETQYF. CDR3 DNA sequence: TGTGCCAGCAGCCTCGGGACAGGGACAAGTAGCGAGACCCAGTACTTC.

Only one count was recorded for this clone. The rearrangement uses TRBV9 and TRBJ1-2, with 11 bases lining up with TRBD1. Germline V gene lookup returns CDR1 SGDLS and CDR2 YYNGEE. This CDR3 has 14 amino acids. J lost 5 bases, V lost 3 bases, and 3 bases had no gene match. CDR3 coding DNA: TGTGCCAGCAGCGCTGGGACAGGGGGGTATGGCTACACCTTC. This translates into CASSAGTGGYGYTF.

V gene TRBV2 combines with J gene TRBJ1-3; 7 bases agree with TRBD1. Germline values: CDR1 SNHLY, CDR2 FYNNEI. The CDR3 extends over 15 amino acids. V shed 7 bases and J 0 bases; nucleotides not matched to a gene: 6. The CDR3 reads CASNWNRGSGNTIYF. CDR3 sequence (DNA): TGTGCCAGCAACTGGAACAGGGGCTCTGGAAACACCATATATTTT.

V is TRBV5-4 and J is TRBJ1-2, with 7 nucleotides matching TRBD1. The CDR3 covers 13 residues. After removal of 4 bases from V and 1 base from J, the junction contained 1 base not matched to a gene. Germline V gene data show CDR1 as SGHNT and CDR2 as YYREEE (reference sequence). CDR3 bases: TGTGCCAGCAGCCGGGACAGTAACTATGGCTACACCTTC. Translation: CASSRDSNYGYTF.

In its sample, this clone was seen once. The chain recombines TRBV13 with TRBJ2-4; D is perhaps TRBD2 (5 bases). Germline CDR1 and CDR2: PRHDT and FYEKMQ (reference sequence). This CDR3 comprises 16 residues. V was pared by 4 bases and J by 0 bases, with 13 bases between. CDR3 nucleotides: TGTGCCAGCAGCTACCTCGACGAGGGAGCCAAAAACATTCAGTACTTC. The encoded protein is CASSYLDEGAKNIQYF.

The chain employs TRBV5-1 and TRBJ2-7; TRBD1 matches at 10 bases. The CDR3 covers 18 residues. V was clipped by 5 bases and J by 4 bases; unmatched bases: 18. Germline V gene lookup returns CDR1 SGHRS and CDR2 YFSETQ. CDR3 residues: CASRRSVGTGDLLYEQYF. DNA of the CDR3: TGCGCCAGCAGGAGGAGCGTTGGGACAGGGGACTTGTTGTACGAGCAGTACTTC.

The chain joins TRBV5-4 to TRBJ2-3, with 8 bases aligning to TRBD2. V shed 2 bases and J 3 bases; nucleotides not matched to a gene: 5. Germline lookup yields CDR1 SGHNT and CDR2 YYREEE (reference sequence). The CDR3 is made up of 15 amino acids. The CDR3 loop is CASSLSGRLTDTQYF. CDR3 DNA: TGTGCCAGCAGCTTAAGCGGGAGATTAACAGATACGCAGTATTTT.

CDR3 region: CATSTSGGNLYNEQFF. Written as DNA, the CDR3 is TGTGCCACCAGTACTAGCGGGGGGAATCTCTACAATGAGCAGTTCTTC. This rearrangement joins TRBV24-1 to TRBJ2-1, with TRBD2 matching 12 bases. There are 16 residues in the CDR3. Trimming removed 6 bases from V and 3 bases from J; junction bases left unmatched: 5. Per the germline V gene, CDR1 is KGHDR and CDR2 is SFDVKD.